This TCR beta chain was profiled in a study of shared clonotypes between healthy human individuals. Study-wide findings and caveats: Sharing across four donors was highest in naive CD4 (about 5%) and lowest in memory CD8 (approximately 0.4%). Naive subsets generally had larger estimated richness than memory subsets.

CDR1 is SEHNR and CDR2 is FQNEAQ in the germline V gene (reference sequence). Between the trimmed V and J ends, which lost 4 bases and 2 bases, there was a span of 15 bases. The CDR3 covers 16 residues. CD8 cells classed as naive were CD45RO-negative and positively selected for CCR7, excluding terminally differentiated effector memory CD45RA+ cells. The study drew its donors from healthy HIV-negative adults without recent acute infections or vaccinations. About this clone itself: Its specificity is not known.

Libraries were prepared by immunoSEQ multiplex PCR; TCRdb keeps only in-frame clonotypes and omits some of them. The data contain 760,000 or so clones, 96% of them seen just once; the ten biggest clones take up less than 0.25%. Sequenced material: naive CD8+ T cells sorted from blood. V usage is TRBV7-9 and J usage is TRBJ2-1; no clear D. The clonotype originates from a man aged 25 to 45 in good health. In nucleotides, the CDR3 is TGTGCCAGCAGCTCCCCTTCCGGTCTAGCCTACAATGAGCAGTTCTTC. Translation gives CASSSPSGLAYNEQFF. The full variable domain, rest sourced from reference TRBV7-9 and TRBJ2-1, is DTGVSQNPRHKITKRGQNVTFRCDPISEHNRLYWYRQTLGQGPEFLTYFQNEAQLEKSRLLSDRFSAERPKGSFSTLEIQRTEQGDSAMYLCASSSPSGLAYNEQFFGPGTRLTVL.